This T cell receptor (beta chain) was sequenced during a study of shared clonotypes between healthy human individuals. The V segment lost 4 bases and the J segment 1 base; nucleotides outside the gene matches: 12. The CDR3 runs to 18 residues. Germline assignment: CDR1 SGDLS and CDR2 YYNGEE. For this clone: Antigen unknown.

Whole-study findings and limits: Sequencing depth was predicted to influence how clonotypes are shared among donors.

Using immunoSEQ multiplex PCR, the repertoire was profiled, and TCRdb retains in-frame clones only, with some absent. The table lists approximately 1,500,000 clones, roughly 96% of them singletons. The sequence derives from a man aged 25-45 years in good health. Sequenced input: naive CD4+ T cells sorted from blood. Subset noted: CD45RA+ positively selected. The chain has TRBV9 and TRBJ2-2; 8 positions match TRBD2. In DNA, the CDR3 is TGTGCCAGCAGCCTCGACAGGCTAGCGGGCAAGAACACCGGGGAGCTGTTTTTT. This codes for CASSLDRLAGKNTGELFF.